The clone carrying this T cell receptor beta chain was observed many times. Antigen: not known. A sample-barcoded 5' primer and a J-beta primer mix were used in a second PCR of roughly 6 to 11 cycles. At least 2.5 million CDR3-containing paired-end reads were obtained per sample. TCRdb re-derived calls from the 5' RACE reads in MiXCR, one entry per CDR3 protein. The data contain 650,000 or so distinct CDR3 sequences, 52% of them singletons. This sample stems from a study of blood T cells in healthy people across ages. Findings of the study overall: Relative to aged donors, long-lived donors carried more naive CD4+ cells and displayed higher diversity. A roughly linear fall in TCR beta diversity per million T cells was seen with increasing age. Unsorted PBMCs ruled out conclusive naive versus antigen-experienced comparison.

Germline lookup yields CDR1 SGHRS and CDR2 YFSETQ. Deletions cut 9 bases from V and 2 bases from J, with 15 bases between. This CDR3 is 13 amino acids long. The receptor was derived from a woman of 80 years or more in good health. Sequencing was done on a sample of blood. The chain has TRBV5-1 and TRBJ2-7, with D uncertain. CDR3: CATSVDGTYEQYF. The CDR3 bases are TGCGCCACCTCCGTGGACGGCACCTACGAGCAGTACTTC.